This T cell receptor (beta chain) appears in the sequencing data of a study of shared clonotypes between healthy human individuals. Repertoires were generated with immunoSEQ multiplex PCR, while TCRdb's copy carries only in-frame clones and drops some. Of 730,000 or so clones in the sample, around 72% were seen once. The CDR3 loop spans 14 amino acids. With 4 bases removed from V and 0 bases from J, the gap between germline ends came to 7 bases. Germline V gene sequence: CDR1 LNHDA, CDR2 SQIVND (reference sequence). The V call is TRBV19, the J call TRBJ1-5, with no clear D. The sequence came from a woman aged 25 to 39 in good health. Sequencing used memory CD4+ T cells sorted from blood. Specified subset: CD45RA-negative fraction. CDR3 DNA: TGTGCCAGTAGTACAATGTATAGCAATCAGCCCCAGCATTTT. It yields the protein CASSTMYSNQPQHF.